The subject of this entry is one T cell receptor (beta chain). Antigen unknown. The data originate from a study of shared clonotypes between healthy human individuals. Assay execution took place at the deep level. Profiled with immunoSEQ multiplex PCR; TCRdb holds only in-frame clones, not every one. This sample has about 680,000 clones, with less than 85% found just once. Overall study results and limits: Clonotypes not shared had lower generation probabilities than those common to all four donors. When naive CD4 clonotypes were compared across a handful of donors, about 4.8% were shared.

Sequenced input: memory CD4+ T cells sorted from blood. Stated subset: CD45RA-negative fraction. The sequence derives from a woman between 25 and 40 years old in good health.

In DNA form, the CDR3 reads TGTGCCACCAGAGGGCCCCGGACGGAAGGATTAGATGAAAAACTGTTTTTT. It codes for CATRGPRTEGLDEKLFF. The chain carries TRBV15 and TRBJ1-4; no clear D gene. Looked up from germline, CDR1 is LNHNV and CDR2 is YYDKDF (reference sequence). The CDR3 is 17 amino acids. Trimming removed 6 bases at V and 6 bases at J, with 23 bases between.